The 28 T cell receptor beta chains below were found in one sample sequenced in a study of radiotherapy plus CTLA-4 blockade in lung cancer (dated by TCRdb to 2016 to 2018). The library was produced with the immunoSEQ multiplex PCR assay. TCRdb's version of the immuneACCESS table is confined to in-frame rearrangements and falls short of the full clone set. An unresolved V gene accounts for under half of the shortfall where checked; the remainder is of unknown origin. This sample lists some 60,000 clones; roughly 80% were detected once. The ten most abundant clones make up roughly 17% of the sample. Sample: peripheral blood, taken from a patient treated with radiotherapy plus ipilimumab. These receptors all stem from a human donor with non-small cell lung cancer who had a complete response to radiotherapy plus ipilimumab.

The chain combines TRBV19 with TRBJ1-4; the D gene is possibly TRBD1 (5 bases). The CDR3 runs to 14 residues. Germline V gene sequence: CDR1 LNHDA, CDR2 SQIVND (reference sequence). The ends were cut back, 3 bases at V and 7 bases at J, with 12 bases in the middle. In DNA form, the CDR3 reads TGTGCCAGTAGTATGGAGGGAAGGGGTGAAAAACTGTTTTTT. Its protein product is CASSMEGRGEKLFF.

The CDR3: CSVVVPGQGASEQYF. In nucleotides, the CDR3 is TGCAGCGTTGTAGTGCCGGGACAGGGGGCGAGCGAGCAGTACTTC. The chain uses TRBV29-1 and TRBJ2-7, with 12 bases identical to TRBD1. Germline trimming cut 4 bases from V and 6 bases from J; bases unmatched to any gene: 10. The CDR3 is 15 amino acids. In germline, CDR1 is SQVTM, CDR2 ANQGSEA.

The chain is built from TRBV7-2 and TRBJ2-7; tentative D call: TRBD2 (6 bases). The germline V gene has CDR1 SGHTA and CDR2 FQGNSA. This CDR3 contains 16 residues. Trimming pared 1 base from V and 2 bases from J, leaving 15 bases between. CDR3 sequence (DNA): TGTGCCAGCAGCTTAGGCCCGCCGGGACTCGCCTACGAGCAGTACTTC. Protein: CASSLGPPGLAYEQYF.

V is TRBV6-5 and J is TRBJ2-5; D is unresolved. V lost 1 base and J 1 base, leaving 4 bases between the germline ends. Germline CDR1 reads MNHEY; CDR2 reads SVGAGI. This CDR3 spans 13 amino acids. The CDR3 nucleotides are TGTGCCAGCAGTTACTTTAGCCAAGAGACCCAGTACTTC. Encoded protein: CASSYFSQETQYF.

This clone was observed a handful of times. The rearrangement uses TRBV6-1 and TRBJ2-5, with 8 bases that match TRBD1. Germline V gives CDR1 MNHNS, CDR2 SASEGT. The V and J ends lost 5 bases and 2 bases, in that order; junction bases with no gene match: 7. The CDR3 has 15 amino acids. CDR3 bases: TGTGCCAGCAGTCCACAGGGGGTAGGGCAAGAGACCCAGTACTTC. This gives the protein CASSPQGVGQETQYF.

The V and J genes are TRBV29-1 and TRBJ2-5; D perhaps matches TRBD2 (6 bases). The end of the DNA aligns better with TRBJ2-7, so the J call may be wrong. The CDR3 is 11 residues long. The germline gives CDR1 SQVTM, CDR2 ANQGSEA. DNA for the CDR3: TGCAGCGTTGGACTAGCCTACGAGCAGTACTTC. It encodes CSVGLAYEQYF.

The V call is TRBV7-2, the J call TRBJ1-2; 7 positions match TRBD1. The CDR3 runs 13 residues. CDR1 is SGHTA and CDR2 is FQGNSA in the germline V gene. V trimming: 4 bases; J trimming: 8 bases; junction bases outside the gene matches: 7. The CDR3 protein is CASSYRQGVGYTF. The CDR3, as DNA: TGTGCCAGCAGCTATAGACAGGGCGTCGGCTACACCTTC.

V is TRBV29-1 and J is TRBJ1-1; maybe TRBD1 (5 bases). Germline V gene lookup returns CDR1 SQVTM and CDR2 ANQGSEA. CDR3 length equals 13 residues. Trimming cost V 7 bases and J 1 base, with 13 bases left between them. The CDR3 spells CSGDQGQNTEAFF. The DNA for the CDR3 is TGCAGCGGGGATCAGGGCCAGAACACTGAAGCTTTCTTT.

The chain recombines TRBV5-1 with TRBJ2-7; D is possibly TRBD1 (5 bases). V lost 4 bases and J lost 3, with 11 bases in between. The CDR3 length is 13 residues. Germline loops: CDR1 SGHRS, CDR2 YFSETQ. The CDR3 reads CASSRPDSYEQYF. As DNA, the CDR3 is TGCGCCAGCAGCCGCCCCGACAGCTACGAGCAGTACTTC.

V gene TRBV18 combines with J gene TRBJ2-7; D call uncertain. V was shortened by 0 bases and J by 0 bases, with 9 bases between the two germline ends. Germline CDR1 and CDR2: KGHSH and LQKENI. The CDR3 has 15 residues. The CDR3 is CASSPPRRSSYEQYF. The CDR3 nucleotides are TGTGCCAGCTCACCACCACGGCGGAGCTCCTACGAGCAGTACTTC.

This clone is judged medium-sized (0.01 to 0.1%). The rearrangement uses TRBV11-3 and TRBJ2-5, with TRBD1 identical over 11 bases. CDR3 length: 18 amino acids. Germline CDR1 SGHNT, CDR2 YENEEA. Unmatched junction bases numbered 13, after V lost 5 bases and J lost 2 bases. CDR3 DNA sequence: TGTGCCAGCAGCAGCCCCGGGACAGGGGGTTTCGCACAAGAGACCCAGTACTTC. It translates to CASSSPGTGGFAQETQYF.

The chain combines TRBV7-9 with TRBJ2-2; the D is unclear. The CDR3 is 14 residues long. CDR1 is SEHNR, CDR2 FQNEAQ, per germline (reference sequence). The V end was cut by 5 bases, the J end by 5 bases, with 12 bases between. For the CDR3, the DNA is TGTGCCAGCAGCAACGCGGATTCTACCGGGGAGCTGTTTTTT. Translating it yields CASSNADSTGELFF.

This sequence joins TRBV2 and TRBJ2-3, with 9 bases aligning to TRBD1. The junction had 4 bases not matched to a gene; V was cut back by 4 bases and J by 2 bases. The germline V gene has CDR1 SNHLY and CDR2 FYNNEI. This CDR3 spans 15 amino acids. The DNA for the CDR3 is TGTGCCAGCAGTGGAGGGACAGGGAACACAGATACGCAGTATTTT. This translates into CASSGGTGNTDTQYF.

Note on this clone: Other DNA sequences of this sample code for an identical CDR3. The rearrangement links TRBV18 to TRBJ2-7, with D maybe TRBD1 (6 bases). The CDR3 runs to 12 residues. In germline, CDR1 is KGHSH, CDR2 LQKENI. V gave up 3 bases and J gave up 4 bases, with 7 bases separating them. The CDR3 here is CASSPRGYEQYV. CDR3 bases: TGTGCCAGCTCACCCAGGGGTTACGAGCAGTACGTC.

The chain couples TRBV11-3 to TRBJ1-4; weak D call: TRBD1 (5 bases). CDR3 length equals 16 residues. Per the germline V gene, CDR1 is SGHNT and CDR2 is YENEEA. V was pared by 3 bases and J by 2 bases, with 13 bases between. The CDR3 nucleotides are TGTGCCAGCAGCTTTGGCAGGGCTGGGACTAATGAAAAACTGTTTTTT. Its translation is CASSFGRAGTNEKLFF.

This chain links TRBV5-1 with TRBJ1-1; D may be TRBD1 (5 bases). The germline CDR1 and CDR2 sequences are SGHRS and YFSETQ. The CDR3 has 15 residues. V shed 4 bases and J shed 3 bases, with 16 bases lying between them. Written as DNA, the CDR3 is TGCGCCAGCAGCCCTAGGACACCCCGTGACACTGAAGCTTTCTTT. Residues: CASSPRTPRDTEAFF. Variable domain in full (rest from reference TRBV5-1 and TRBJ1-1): KAGVTQTPRYLIKTRGQQVTLSCSPISGHRSVSWYQQTPGQGLQFLFEYFSETQRNKGNFPGRFSGRQFSNSRSEMNVSTLELGDSALYLCASSPRTPRDTEAFFGQGTRLTVV.

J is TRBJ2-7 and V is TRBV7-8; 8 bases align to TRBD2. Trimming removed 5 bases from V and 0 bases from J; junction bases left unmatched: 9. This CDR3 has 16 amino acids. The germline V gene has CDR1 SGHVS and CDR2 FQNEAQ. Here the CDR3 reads CASSPRIAGSSYEQYV. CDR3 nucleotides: TGTGCCAGCAGCCCTCGTATAGCGGGAAGCTCCTACGAGCAGTACGTC.

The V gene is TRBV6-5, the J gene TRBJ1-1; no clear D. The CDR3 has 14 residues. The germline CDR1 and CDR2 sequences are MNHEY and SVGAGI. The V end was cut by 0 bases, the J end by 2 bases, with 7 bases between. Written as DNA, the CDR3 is TGTGCCAGCAGTTACTCCCAGGTTAACACTGAAGCTTTCTTT. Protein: CASSYSQVNTEAFF.

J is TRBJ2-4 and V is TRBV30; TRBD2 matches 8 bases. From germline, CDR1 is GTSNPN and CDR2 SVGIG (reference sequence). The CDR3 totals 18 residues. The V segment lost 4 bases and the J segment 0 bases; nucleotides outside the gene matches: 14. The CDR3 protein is CAWMRGDGLFLAKNIQYF. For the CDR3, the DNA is TGTGCCTGGATGCGGGGGGATGGCCTGTTTCTAGCCAAAAACATTCAGTACTTC. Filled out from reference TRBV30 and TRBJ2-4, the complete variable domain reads SQTIHQWPATLVQPVGSPLSLECTVEGTSNPNLYWYRQAAGRGLQLLFYSVGIGQISSEVPQNLSASRPQDRQFILSSKKLLLSDSGFYLCAWMRGDGLFLAKNIQYFGAGTRLSVL.

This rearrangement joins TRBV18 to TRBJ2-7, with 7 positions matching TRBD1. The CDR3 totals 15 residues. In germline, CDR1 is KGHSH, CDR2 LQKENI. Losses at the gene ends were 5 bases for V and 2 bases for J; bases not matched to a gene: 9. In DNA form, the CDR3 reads TGTGCCAGCTCAGTTGGCAGGGGGTCTCCCTACGAGCAGTACGTC. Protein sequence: CASSVGRGSPYEQYV.

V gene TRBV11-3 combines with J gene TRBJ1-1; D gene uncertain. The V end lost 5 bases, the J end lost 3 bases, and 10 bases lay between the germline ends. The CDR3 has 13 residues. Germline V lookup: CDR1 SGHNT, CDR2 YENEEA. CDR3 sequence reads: CASSPSEDTEAFF. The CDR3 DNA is TGTGCCAGCAGCCCTAGCGAGGACACTGAAGCTTTCTTT.

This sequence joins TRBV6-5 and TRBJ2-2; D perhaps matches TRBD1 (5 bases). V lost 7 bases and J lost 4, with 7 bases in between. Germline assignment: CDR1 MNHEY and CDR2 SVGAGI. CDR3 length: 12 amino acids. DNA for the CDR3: TGTGCCAGCACCCAGGGCACCGGGGAGCTGTTTTTT. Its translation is CASTQGTGELFF.

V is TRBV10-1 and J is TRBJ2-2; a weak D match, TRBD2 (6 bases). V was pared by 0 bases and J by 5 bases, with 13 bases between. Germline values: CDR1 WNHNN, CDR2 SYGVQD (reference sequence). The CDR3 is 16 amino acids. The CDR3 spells CASSESAGSGTGELFF. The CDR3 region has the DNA TGCGCCAGCAGTGAGTCGGCGGGGAGTGGAACCGGGGAGCTGTTTTTT.

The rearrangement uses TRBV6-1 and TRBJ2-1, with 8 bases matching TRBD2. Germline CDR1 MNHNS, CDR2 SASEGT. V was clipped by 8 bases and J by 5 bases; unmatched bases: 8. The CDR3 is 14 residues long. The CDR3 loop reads CASEERGQNNEQFF. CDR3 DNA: TGTGCCAGCGAAGAGCGGGGGCAAAACAATGAGCAGTTCTTC.

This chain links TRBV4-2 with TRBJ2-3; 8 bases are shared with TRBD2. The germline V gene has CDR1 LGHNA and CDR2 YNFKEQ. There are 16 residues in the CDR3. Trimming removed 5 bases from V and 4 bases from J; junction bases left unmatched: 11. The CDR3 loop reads CASSAPAAGVPDTQYF. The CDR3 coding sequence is TGTGCCAGCAGCGCCCCAGCAGCGGGAGTCCCAGATACGCAGTATTTT.

CDR3 DNA: TGTGCCAGCAGTTACCGGATACAGGGAAACCGCAATCAGCCCCAGCATTTT. Protein sequence: CASSYRIQGNRNQPQHF. V usage is TRBV6-9 and J usage is TRBJ1-5; tentatively, D is TRBD1 (6 bases). The CDR3 covers 17 residues. Trimming took 3 bases from V and 2 from J, leaving 17 bases between them. Looked up from germline, CDR1 is MNHGY and CDR2 is SVAAGI.

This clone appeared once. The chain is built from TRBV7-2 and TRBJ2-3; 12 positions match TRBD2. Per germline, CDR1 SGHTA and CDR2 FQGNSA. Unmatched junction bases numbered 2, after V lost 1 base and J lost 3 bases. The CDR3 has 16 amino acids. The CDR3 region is CASSLDLAGGTDTQYF. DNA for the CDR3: TGTGCCAGCAGCTTAGACCTAGCGGGAGGGACAGATACGCAGTATTTT.

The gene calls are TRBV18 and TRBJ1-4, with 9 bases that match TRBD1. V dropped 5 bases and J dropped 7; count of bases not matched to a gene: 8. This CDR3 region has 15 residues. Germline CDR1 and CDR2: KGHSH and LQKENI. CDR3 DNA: TGTGCCAGCTCAACAGGGGGCCCCGGCTCTGAAAAACTGTTTTTT. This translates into CASSTGGPGSEKLFF.